Described below is a single T cell receptor beta chain sequence and its context. Which antigen it targets is not known. Nothing much larger sits one base from this clone, and base qualities are not available. The immunoSEQ Assay, a bias-controlled multiplex PCR, was used to amplify TCRbeta CDR3 regions from genomic DNA. Under the source paper's analysis protocol: The number of nucleated cells in each sample was estimated by amplification of reference gene primers within the assay. Sequence reads were collapsed and filtered to measure the absolute abundance of every unique TCRbeta CDR3 rearrangement. For each sample, productive Simpson clonality was calculated as the square root of Simpson's diversity index across productive rearrangements. This immuneACCESS table, as held by TCRdb, lists in-frame sequences with V and J called but not all clones. Of the missing ones, under half trace to an unresolved V gene in checked studies; the others have no known cause. V, J and clone size derive from that table, while D and trimming were established from the DNA sequence. The sample yields about 26,000 clones; roughly nine tenths were counted once. The biggest ten clones account for 7.5% to 9% of the sample.

The entry originates in a study of blood T cell repertoires in COVID-19 (dated by TCRdb to about 2020). In terms of the full investigation: Collaborator samples came from the United States, Italy and Spain and covered acute and convalescent phases of COVID-19. Nearly every sample came with metadata listing a de-identified subject ID, COVID-19 status, age in years and sex. Where available, HLA class I and class II types were obtained from metadata supplied by the sample provider rather than from assay-based typing. The repertoires were released in a freely available public database meant as a resource for research on the immune response to SARS-CoV-2. Samples were obtained from the ongoing ImmuneRACE study (first 160 participants) and from over 1,000 subjects provided by 6 global collaborators. The dataset comprised deeply sampled blood TCRbeta repertoires from subjects exposed to, actively infected with, or recovered from COVID-19. The material from the prospective study consisted of cDNA or gDNA derived from T cells, B-cell-depleted T cells, or PBMCs.

The CDR3 goes from the cysteine to the phenylalanine over 14 residues. Solely the CDR3 DNA is kept, with 42 bases framed from the first base. Germline trimming: 7 bases from V, 5 bases from J; junction bases outside gene matches: 6. CDR1 and CDR2, looked up from the germline V gene, are MDHEN and SYDVKM. The collaborating institutions used their own protocols to collect whole blood in K2EDTA tubes. Collaborator samples were shipped for TCRbeta analysis as frozen whole blood, isolated PBMCs, or DNA extracted from either sample type. Points the paper makes about the study in general: The quantity of clinical and demographic metadata differed by source and by participant and was supplied without curation.

Sequencing was done on a sample of peripheral blood. This receptor was identified in a human donor in a cohort sampled during active COVID-19. The chain is made from TRBV28 and TRBJ1-3; 9 of the junction bases match TRBD1. The DNA sequence is TGTGCCAGCACCCTAGGGACAGGGCGAAACACCATATATTTT. Its coded protein is CASTLGTGRNTIYF.